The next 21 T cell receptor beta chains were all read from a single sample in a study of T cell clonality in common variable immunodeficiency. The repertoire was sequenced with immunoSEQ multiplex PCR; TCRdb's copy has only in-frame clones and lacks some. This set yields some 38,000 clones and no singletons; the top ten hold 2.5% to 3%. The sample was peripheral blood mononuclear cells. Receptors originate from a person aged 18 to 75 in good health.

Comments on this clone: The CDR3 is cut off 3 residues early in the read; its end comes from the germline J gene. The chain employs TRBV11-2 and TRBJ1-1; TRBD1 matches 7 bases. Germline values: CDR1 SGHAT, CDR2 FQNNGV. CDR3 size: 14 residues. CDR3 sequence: CASSADRFPPGAFF. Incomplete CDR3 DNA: TGTGCCAGCAGCGCGGACAGGTTCCCTCCGGGA.

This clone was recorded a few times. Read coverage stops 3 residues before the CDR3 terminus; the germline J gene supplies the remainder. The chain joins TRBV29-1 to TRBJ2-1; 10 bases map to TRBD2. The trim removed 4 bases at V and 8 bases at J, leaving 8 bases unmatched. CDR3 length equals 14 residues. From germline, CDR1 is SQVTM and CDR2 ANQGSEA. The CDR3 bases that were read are TGCAGCGTTGCCGGGCTAGCGGGAGCGGATGAG. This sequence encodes CSVAGLAGADE. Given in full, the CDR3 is CSVAGLAGADEQFF.

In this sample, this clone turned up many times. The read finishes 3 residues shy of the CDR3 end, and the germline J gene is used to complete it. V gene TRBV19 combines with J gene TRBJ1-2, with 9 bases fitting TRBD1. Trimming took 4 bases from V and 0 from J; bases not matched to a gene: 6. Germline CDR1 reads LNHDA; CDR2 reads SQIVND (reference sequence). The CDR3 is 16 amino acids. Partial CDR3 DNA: TGTGCCAGTAGTACCGGACAGGGGCTATCTAACTATGGC. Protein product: CASSTGQGLSNYG. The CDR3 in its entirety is CASSTGQGLSNYGYTF.

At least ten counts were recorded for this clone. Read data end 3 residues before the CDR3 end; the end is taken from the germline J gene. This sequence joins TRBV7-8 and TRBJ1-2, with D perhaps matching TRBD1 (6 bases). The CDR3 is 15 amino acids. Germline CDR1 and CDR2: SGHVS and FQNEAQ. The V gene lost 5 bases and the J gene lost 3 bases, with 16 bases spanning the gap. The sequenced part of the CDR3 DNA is TGTGCCAGCAGCCAGGACAGCGTTACCTACTATGGC. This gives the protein CASSQDSVTYYG. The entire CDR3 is CASSQDSVTYYGYTF. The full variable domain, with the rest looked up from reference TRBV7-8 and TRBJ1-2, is GAGVSQSPRYKVAKRGQDVALRCDPISGHVSLFWYQQALGQGPEFLTYFQNEAQLDKSGLPSDRFFAERPEGSVSTLKIQRTQQEDSAVYLCASSQDSVTYYGYTFGSGTRLTVV.

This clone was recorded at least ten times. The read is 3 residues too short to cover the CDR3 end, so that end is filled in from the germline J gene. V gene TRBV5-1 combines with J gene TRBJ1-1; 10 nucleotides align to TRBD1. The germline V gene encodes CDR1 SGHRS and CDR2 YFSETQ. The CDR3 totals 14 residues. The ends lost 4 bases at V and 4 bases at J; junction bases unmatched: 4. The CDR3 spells CASSTGQGGTEAFF. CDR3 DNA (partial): TGCGCCAGCAGCACCGGACAGGGGGGCACTGAA.

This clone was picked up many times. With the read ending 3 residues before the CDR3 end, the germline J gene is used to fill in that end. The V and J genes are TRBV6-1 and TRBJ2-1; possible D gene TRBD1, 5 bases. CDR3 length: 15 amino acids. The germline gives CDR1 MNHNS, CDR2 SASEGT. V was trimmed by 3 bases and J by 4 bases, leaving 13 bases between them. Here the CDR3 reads CASSDPTVSYNEQFF. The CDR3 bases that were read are TGTGCCAGCAGTGATCCGACAGTTAGTTACAATGAG.

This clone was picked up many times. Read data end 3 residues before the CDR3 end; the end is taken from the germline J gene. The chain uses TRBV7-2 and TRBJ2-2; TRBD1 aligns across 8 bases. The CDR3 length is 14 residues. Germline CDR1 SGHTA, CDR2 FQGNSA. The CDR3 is CASSDDRGNEKLFF. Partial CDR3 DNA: TGTGCCAGCAGCGACGACAGGGGCAACGAAAAG.

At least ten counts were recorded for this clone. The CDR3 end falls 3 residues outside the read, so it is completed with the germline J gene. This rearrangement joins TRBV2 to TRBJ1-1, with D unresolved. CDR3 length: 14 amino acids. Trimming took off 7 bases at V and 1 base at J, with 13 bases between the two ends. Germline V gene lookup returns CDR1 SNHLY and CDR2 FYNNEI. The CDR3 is CASTTNTGNTEAFF. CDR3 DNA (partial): TGTGCCAGCACGACCAACACGGGGAACACTGAA. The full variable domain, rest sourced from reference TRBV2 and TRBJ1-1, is EPEVTQTPSHQVTQMGQEVILRCVPISNHLYFYWYRQILGQKVEFLVSFYNNEISEKSEIFDDQFSVERPDGSNFTLKIRSTKLEDSAMYFCASTTNTGNTEAFFGQGTRLTVV.

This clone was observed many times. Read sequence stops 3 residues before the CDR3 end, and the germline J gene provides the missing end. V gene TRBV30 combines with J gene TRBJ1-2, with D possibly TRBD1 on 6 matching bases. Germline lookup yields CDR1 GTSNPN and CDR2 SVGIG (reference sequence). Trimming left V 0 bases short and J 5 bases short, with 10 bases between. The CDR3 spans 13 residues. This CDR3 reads CAWSVQGPYGYTF. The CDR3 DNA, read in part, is TGTGCCTGGAGTGTTCAGGGGCCTTATGGC. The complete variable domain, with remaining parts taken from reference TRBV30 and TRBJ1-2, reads SQTIHQWPATLVQPVGSPLSLECTVEGTSNPNLYWYRQAAGRGLQLLFYSVGIGQISSEVPQNLSASRPQDRQFILSSKKLLLSDSGFYLCAWSVQGPYGYTFGSGTRLTVV.

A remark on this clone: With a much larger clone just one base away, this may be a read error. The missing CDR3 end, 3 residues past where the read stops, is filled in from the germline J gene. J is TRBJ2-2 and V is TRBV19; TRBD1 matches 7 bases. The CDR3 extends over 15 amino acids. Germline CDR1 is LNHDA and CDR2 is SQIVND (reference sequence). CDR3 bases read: TGTGCCAGTAAACCCACAGGGGCTCAGAATGAAAAG. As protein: CASKPTGAQNEK. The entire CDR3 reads CASKPTGAQNEKLFF.

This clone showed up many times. This CDR3 reads CSARDRAGGLNIQYF. Partial CDR3 DNA: TGCAGTGCTAGAGATAGGGCAGGGGGACTAAACATT. The genes are TRBV20-1 and TRBJ2-4, with a tentative D call TRBD1 (7 bases). The read gets to within 3 residues of the CDR3 end, and the germline J gene fills in the rest. This CDR3 is built from 15 residues. Germline CDR1 and CDR2: DFQATT and SNEGSKA (reference sequence). V lost 0 bases, J lost 6 bases, and 15 bases lay in between.

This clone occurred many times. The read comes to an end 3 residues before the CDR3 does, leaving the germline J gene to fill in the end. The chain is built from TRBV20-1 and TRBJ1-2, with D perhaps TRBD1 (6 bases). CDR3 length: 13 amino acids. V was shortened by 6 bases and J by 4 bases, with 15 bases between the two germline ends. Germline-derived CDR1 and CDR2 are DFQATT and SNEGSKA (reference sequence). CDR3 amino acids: CSAGGGPIYGYTF. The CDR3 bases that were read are TGCAGTGCAGGAGGGGGACCCATCTATGGC.

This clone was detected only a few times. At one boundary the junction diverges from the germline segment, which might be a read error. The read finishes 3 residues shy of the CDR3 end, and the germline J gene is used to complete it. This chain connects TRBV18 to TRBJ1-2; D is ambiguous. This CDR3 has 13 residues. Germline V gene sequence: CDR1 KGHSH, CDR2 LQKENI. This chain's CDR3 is CTSSPPDHYDYTF. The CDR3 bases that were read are TGTACCAGCTCACCCCCAGACCACTACGAC.

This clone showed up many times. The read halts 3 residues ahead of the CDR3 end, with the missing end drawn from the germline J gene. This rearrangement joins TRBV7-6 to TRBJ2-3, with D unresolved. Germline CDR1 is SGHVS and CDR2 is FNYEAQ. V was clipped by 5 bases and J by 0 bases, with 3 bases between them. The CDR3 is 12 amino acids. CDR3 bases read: TGTGCCAGCAGCCAAAGCACAGATACG. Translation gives CASSQSTDT. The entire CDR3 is CASSQSTDTQYF.

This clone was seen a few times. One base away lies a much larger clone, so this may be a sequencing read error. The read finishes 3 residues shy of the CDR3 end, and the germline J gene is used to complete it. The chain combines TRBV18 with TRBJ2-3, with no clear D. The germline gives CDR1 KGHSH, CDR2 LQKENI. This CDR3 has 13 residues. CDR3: CASSPGSNQPQYF. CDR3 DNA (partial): TGTGCCAGCTCACCCGGTAGCAATCAGCCG.

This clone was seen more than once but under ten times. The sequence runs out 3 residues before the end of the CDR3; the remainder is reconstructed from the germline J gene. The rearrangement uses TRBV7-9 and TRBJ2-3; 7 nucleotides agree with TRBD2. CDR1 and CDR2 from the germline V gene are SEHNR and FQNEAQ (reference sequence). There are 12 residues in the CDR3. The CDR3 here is CASSGGGETQYF. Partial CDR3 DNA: TGTGCCAGCTCGGGGGGTGGGGAGACG.

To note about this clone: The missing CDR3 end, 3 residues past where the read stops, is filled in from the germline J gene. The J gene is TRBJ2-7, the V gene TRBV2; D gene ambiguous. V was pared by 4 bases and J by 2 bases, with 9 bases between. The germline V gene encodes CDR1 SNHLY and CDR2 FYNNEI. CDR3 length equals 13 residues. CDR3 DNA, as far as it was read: TGTGCCAGCAGTGTAGATCAGGCCTACGAG. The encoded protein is CASSVDQAYE. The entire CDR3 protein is CASSVDQAYEQYF. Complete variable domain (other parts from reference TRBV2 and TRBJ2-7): EPEVTQTPSHQVTQMGQEVILRCVPISNHLYFYWYRQILGQKVEFLVSFYNNEISEKSEIFDDQFSVERPDGSNFTLKIRSTKLEDSAMYFCASSVDQAYEQYFGPGTRLTVT.

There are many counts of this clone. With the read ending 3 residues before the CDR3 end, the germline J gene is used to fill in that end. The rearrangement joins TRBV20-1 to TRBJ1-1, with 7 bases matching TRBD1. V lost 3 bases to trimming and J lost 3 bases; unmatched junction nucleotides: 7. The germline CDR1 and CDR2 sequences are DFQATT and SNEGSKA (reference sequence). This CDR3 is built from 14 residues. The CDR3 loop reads CSARFRDSHTEAFF. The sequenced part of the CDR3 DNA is TGCAGTGCTAGGTTCAGGGACAGTCACACTGAA.

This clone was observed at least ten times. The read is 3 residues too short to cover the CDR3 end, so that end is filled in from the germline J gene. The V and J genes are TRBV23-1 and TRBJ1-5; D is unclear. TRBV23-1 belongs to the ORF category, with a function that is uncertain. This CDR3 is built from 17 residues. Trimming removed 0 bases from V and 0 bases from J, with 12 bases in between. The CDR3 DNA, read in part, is TGCGCCAGCAGTCAATCGGCAGAGGACTATAGCAATCAGCCC. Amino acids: CASSQSAEDYSNQP. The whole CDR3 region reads CASSQSAEDYSNQPQHF.

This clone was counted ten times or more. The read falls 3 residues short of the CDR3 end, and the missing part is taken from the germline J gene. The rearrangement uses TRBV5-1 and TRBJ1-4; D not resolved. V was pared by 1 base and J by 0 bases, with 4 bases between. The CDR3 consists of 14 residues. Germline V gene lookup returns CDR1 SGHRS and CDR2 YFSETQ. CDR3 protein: CASSLTATNEKLFF. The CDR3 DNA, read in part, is TGCGCCAGCAGCTTGACAGCAACTAATGAAAAA.

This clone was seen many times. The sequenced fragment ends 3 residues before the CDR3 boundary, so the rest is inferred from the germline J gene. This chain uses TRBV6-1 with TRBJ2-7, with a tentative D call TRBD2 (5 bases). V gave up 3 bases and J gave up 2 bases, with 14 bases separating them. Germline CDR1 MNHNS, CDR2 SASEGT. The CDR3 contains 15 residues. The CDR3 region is CASSERVGPPYEQYF. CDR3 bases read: TGTGCCAGCAGTGAGAGGGTGGGTCCCCCCTACGAG.